Sequencing of this TCR beta chain was carried out in a study of OX40 agonist ivuxolimab in advanced cancers. Overall study: Aged about 23 to 90 with a mean of about 60 years, they were around 83% male.

Germline V gene data show CDR1 as GTSNPN and CDR2 as SVGIG (reference sequence). This CDR3 is built from 14 residues. Trimming cost V 0 bases and J 4 bases, with 13 bases left between them. Sequencing was performed with immunoSEQ multiplex PCR; in TCRdb, only in-frame clones are kept and a portion is missing. The sample lists about 83,000 clones, about 89% occurring once. A history of autoimmune disease or systemic immunosuppression excluded patients. The chain combines TRBV30 with TRBJ2-7; a weak D match, TRBD1 (6 bases). Specimen: CD4+ or CD8+ T cells sorted from blood, collected in a trial of the OX40 agonist ivuxolimab. This clonotype originated in an adult with an advanced solid tumor such as melanoma, head and neck, liver or kidney cancer. CDR3 region: CAWSVGNREYEQYF. The CDR3, as DNA: TGTGCCTGGAGTGTAGGAAACAGGGAGTACGAGCAGTACTTC.